Shown below are 21 T cell receptor beta chains from a single sample sequenced in a study of radiation and T cells in renal cell carcinoma. This sample's time point: blood 2 weeks post-SBRT. Documented treatment: 15 Gy SBRT to primary tumor, nephrectomy 4 weeks later. The table came from immunoSEQ multiplex PCR; TCRdb's copy has only in-frame clones and leaves some out. The sample includes around 86,000 clones, 70% to 90% of them seen just once. Sequences were derived from blood, sampled from a patient whose treatment included radiotherapy and nephrectomy. These receptors all stem from a woman between 50 and 59 years old with renal cell carcinoma.

The chain has TRBV4-3 and TRBJ2-3, with TRBD1 matching 7 bases. Germline V gene data show CDR1 as LGHNA and CDR2 as YSLEER. The CDR3 is 19 residues long. The trim removed 0 bases at V and 8 bases at J, leaving 20 bases unmatched. For the CDR3, the DNA is TGCGCCAGCAGCCAAGAATACCGACAGGGCCCGTACATTAGTGGTACGCAGTATTTT. Its translation: CASSQEYRQGPYISGTQYF.

The chain is built from TRBV28 and TRBJ1-4; D gene uncertain. The CDR3 contains 14 residues. Per germline, CDR1 MDHEN and CDR2 SYDVKM. Trimming pared 7 bases from V and 8 bases from J, leaving 17 bases between. This CDR3 reads CASNQLGVEEKLFF. CDR3 sequence (DNA): TGTGCCAGCAATCAATTGGGAGTGGAGGAAAAACTGTTTTTT.

The rearrangement links TRBV5-1 to TRBJ2-3, with 12 bases lining up with TRBD2. Germline V gene lookup returns CDR1 SGHRS and CDR2 YFSETQ. This CDR3 comprises 16 residues. The trim removed 9 bases at V and 5 bases at J, leaving 13 bases unmatched. For the CDR3, the DNA is TGCGCCACCGGACCTGCTAGCGGGAGGGCCGGAGATACGCAGTATTTT. This sequence encodes CATGPASGRAGDTQYF.

The chain uses TRBV5-1 and TRBJ2-7; TRBD1 aligns across 7 bases. The CDR3 has 15 residues. V dropped 3 bases and J dropped 3; count of bases not matched to a gene: 9. Germline CDR1 SGHRS, CDR2 YFSETQ. The chain's CDR3 is CASSYSGGQNYEQYF. The CDR3 nucleotides read TGCGCCAGCAGCTATTCTGGGGGACAGAACTACGAGCAGTACTTC.

The V gene is TRBV7-2, the J gene TRBJ2-1; TRBD2 is a possible D gene (5 bases). The CDR3 runs 15 residues. Germline values: CDR1 SGHTA, CDR2 FQGNSA. The V end was cut by 1 base, the J end by 4 bases, with 11 bases between. The CDR3 coding sequence is TGTGCCAGCAGCTTAGGCAGCGGAATGTACAATGAGCAGTTCTTC. It is translated as CASSLGSGMYNEQFF.

This clone has more than one count but fewer than ten. The rearrangement uses TRBV27 and TRBJ1-5, with unresolved D. The CDR3 sequence is 14 residues long. V was clipped by 5 bases and J by 4 bases, with 12 bases between them. Germline loops: CDR1 MNHEY, CDR2 SMNVEV (reference sequence). The CDR3 region is CASSPRIENQPQHF. In nucleotides, the CDR3 is TGTGCCAGCAGTCCCAGGATTGAGAATCAGCCCCAGCATTTT.

J is TRBJ1-3 and V is TRBV28, with D unresolved. V lost 8 bases to trimming and J lost 2 bases, with 13 bases between them. Germline loops: CDR1 MDHEN, CDR2 SYDVKM. The length of the CDR3 is 14 residues. CDR3 protein: CASEGAGPGNTIYF. In DNA, the CDR3 is TGTGCCAGCGAAGGTGCCGGCCCTGGAAACACCATATATTTT.

The chain carries TRBV27 and TRBJ1-1; D is unresolved. The CDR3 runs to 13 residues. The germline V and J ends were trimmed by 0 bases and 8 bases, with 10 bases remaining between them. Germline V lookup: CDR1 MNHEY, CDR2 SMNVEV (reference sequence). The CDR3 region is CASSLSVGREAFF. In DNA, the CDR3 is TGTGCCAGCAGTTTATCAGTCGGCAGGGAAGCTTTCTTT.

This chain links TRBV5-6 with TRBJ2-7; D possibly uses TRBD1 or TRBD2 (6 bases each). With 4 bases removed from V and 1 base from J, the gap between germline ends came to 18 bases. This CDR3 is built from 16 residues. CDR1 and CDR2 from the germline V gene are SGHDT and YYEEEE. The CDR3 protein is CASSPRGLLLSYEQYF. The CDR3 nucleotides are TGTGCCAGCAGCCCCAGGGGACTTTTACTATCCTACGAGCAGTACTTC.

This clone was picked up one time. The chain links TRBV10-1 to TRBJ1-4, with no clear D. Trimming removed 0 bases at V and 5 bases at J, with 4 bases between. This CDR3 comprises 13 residues. The germline gives CDR1 WNHNN, CDR2 SYGVQD (reference sequence). CDR3 bases: TGCGCCAGCAGTGAGTCGGGGAATGAAAAACTGTTTTTT. This codes for CASSESGNEKLFF.

The gene calls are TRBV30 and TRBJ1-2, with D possibly being TRBD1 (6 bases). Trimming removed 3 bases from V and 4 bases from J, with 15 bases in between. CDR3 size: 14 residues. Germline V gives CDR1 GTSNPN, CDR2 SVGIG (reference sequence). The CDR3 DNA sequence: TGTGCCTGGAGCACCAAAGGGGGTCTCTATGGCTACACCTTC. Translation: CAWSTKGGLYGYTF. The full variable domain, with the rest looked up from reference TRBV30 and TRBJ1-2, is SQTIHQWPATLVQPVGSPLSLECTVEGTSNPNLYWYRQAAGRGLQLLFYSVGIGQISSEVPQNLSASRPQDRQFILSSKKLLLSDSGFYLCAWSTKGGLYGYTFGSGTRLTVV.

The chain carries TRBV20-1 and TRBJ2-7; either TRBD1 or TRBD2 may fit D (6 bases each). The CDR3 sequence is 11 residues long. The V end was cut by 3 bases, the J end by 7 bases, with 10 bases between. Germline-derived CDR1 and CDR2 are DFQATT and SNEGSKA (reference sequence). CDR3 DNA sequence: TGCAGTGCTAGTGGAGGGGGTGAGCAGTACTTC. Protein: CSASGGGEQYF.

This clone showed up many times. The V call is TRBV7-2, the J call TRBJ2-5; the D gene could be TRBD1 or TRBD2 (6 bases each). The germline V gene encodes CDR1 SGHTA and CDR2 FQGNSA. V dropped 0 bases and J dropped 5 bases, with 13 bases sitting between them. CDR3 length equals 15 residues. CDR3 sequence (DNA): TGTGCCAGCAGCTTAGCGGGGGGCCTCCACGAGACCCAGTACTTC. Translating it yields CASSLAGGLHETQYF.

In its sample, this clone was seen a few times. This chain uses TRBV28 with TRBJ2-1, with D possibly being TRBD1 or TRBD2 (6 bases each). This CDR3 contains 16 residues. Looked up from germline, CDR1 is MDHEN and CDR2 is SYDVKM. Between the trimmed V and J ends, which lost 1 base and 4 bases, there was a span of 14 bases. The CDR3 DNA follows: TGTGCCAGCAGTTTATACCCCCAGGGGAGGTACAATGAGCAGTTCTTC. It encodes CASSLYPQGRYNEQFF.

The rearrangement uses TRBV19 and TRBJ1-2, with D hard to call. The germline V gene encodes CDR1 LNHDA and CDR2 SQIVND (reference sequence). This CDR3 has 14 residues. Trimming removed 4 bases from V and 4 bases from J, with 13 bases in between. The CDR3 spells CASSKAGNFYGYTF. The CDR3 region has the DNA TGTGCCAGTAGTAAAGCGGGCAATTTCTATGGCTACACCTTC.

The sample holds one count of this clone. Here the CDR3 reads CASSGAGGWPQHF. CDR3 coding DNA: TGTGCCAGCAGCGGGGCCGGGGGGTGGCCCCAGCATTTT. V and J are TRBV5-6 and TRBJ1-5; possible D gene TRBD1, 5 bases. V shed 4 bases and J shed 9 bases, with 14 bases lying between them. The V gene's germline CDR1 is SGHDT and CDR2 YYEEEE. This CDR3 region has 13 residues.

The CDR3 coding sequence is TGTGCCAGCAGCAGTAGGACAGGAGCTAACTATGGCTACACCTTC. Translation gives CASSSRTGANYGYTF. The chain recombines TRBV5-4 with TRBJ1-2; 7 bases fit TRBD1. The germline V gene encodes CDR1 SGHNT and CDR2 YYREEE (reference sequence). The CDR3 is 15 residues long. After removal of 4 bases from V and 0 bases from J, the junction contained 6 bases not matched to a gene.

The V gene is TRBV27, the J gene TRBJ1-1; no reliable D call. V was pared by 0 bases and J by 4 bases, with 15 bases between. This CDR3 contains 16 residues. Germline CDR1 reads MNHEY; CDR2 reads SMNVEV (reference sequence). CDR3 sequence: CASSLSEGNRRTEAFF. In DNA form, the CDR3 reads TGTGCCAGCAGTTTATCGGAGGGAAATCGGCGCACTGAAGCTTTCTTT.

This clone was counted once. The chain has TRBV27 and TRBJ2-7; possibly TRBD2 for D (6 bases). Per germline, CDR1 MNHEY and CDR2 SMNVEV (reference sequence). There are 16 residues in the CDR3. Trimming shortened V by 5 bases and J by 4 bases, and 21 bases separated the two germline ends. This CDR3 reads CASSPLAGLKWYEQYF. The CDR3 DNA follows: TGTGCCAGCAGTCCCTTGGCGGGGCTCAAATGGTACGAGCAGTACTTC.

This clone has just one count. The V and J genes are TRBV7-2 and TRBJ2-7; 13 nucleotides align to TRBD2. V shed 1 base, J shed 3 bases, and the junction held 3 bases outside the gene matches. Germline V gene data show CDR1 as SGHTA and CDR2 as FQGNSA. This CDR3 region has 16 residues. The CDR3 coding sequence is TGTGCCAGCAGCTTAGGGACTAGCGGGGGTCTCTACGAGCAGTACTTC. It encodes CASSLGTSGGLYEQYF.

The chain recombines TRBV5-1 with TRBJ2-7, with D tentatively TRBD1 or TRBD2 (6 bases each). The length of the CDR3 is 17 residues. The V end was cut by 1 base, the J end by 4 bases, with 21 bases between. CDR1 SGHRS and CDR2 YFSETQ come from the germline V gene. CDR3 nucleotides: TGCGCCAGCAGCTTGCAGCTAGGACAAGAAGGGGGGTACGAGCAGTACTTC. It codes for CASSLQLGQEGGYEQYF.